This T cell receptor (beta chain) was recorded in a study of blood T cell repertoires in COVID-19. Study as a whole: T cells, B-cell-depleted T cells, or PBMCs provided the cDNA or gDNA that served as material.

Per the original methods: Scientists estimated how many nucleated cells there were by amplifying reference gene primers. Some clones are missing from TCRdb's copy, which holds only in-frame ones; the method was immunoSEQ multiplex PCR. V and J calls plus clone size are reproduced from that table; the DNA served to infer D and trimming. The sample has roughly 68,000 clones, around 90% seen once; the top ten hold around 30%. V was clipped by 4 bases and J by 2 bases; unmatched bases: 6. CDR1 SNHLY and CDR2 FYNNEI come from the germline V gene. The CDR3 runs 15 residues. The sequence derives from a man between 45 and 60 years old with acute or convalescent COVID-19. Sequencing input: peripheral blood. The chain uses TRBV2 and TRBJ2-3, with 7 bases aligning to TRBD1. CDR3 DNA: TGTGCCAGCAGTGGACGGGGACAGTTCACAGATACGCAGTATTTT. It yields the protein CASSGRGQFTDTQYF.